One sample yielded the 8 T cell receptor beta chains listed below, sequenced in a study of blood T cell repertoires in COVID-19. This table comes from immunoSEQ multiplex PCR, and its TCRdb copy is limited to in-frame clones, with some not included. Altogether tens of thousands of clones are present, 82% being singletons, with the ten largest covering roughly 22%. The material sequenced was peripheral blood. Every receptor here comes from a woman aged 60 to 75 with acute or convalescent COVID-19.

The chain is built from TRBV4-1 and TRBJ1-1; D unresolved. The germline gives CDR1 MGHRA, CDR2 YSYEKL. The CDR3 totals 14 residues. V gave up 0 bases and J gave up 5 bases, with 10 bases separating them. CDR3 DNA: TGCGCCAGCAGCCAAGATAAGAGAGGTACTGAAGCTTTCTTT. Protein sequence: CASSQDKRGTEAFF.

The chain uses TRBV27 and TRBJ1-2, with D possibly TRBD1 on 5 matching bases. Per the germline V gene, CDR1 is MNHEY and CDR2 is SMNVEV (reference sequence). The germline V and J ends were trimmed by 3 bases and 2 bases, with 16 bases remaining between them. The CDR3 sequence is 16 residues long. The CDR3 loop is CASSFKTGTLNYGYTF. The CDR3 DNA is TGTGCCAGCAGTTTCAAAACCGGGACTTTGAACTATGGCTACACCTTC.

The rearrangement joins TRBV14 to TRBJ1-4; tentatively, D is TRBD1 (5 bases). The CDR3 totals 15 residues. Trimming stripped 4 bases from V and 0 bases from J, with 9 bases between. CDR1 is SGHDN and CDR2 is FVKESK in the germline V gene. The DNA of the CDR3 is TGTGCCAGCAGCCGCGGGACCCCAACTAATGAAAAACTGTTTTTT. Protein product: CASSRGTPTNEKLFF. Drawing the rest from reference TRBV14 and TRBJ1-4, the complete variable domain is EAGVTQFPSHSVIEKGQTVTLRCDPISGHDNLYWYRRVMGKEIKFLLHFVKESKQDESGMPNNRFLAERTGGTYSTLKVQPAELEDSGVYFCASSRGTPTNEKLFFGSGTQLSVL.

The rearrangement joins TRBV21-1 to TRBJ2-2; the table's D call TRBD2 went unverified against the DNA. TRBV21-1 is termed a pseudogene. This CDR3 has 15 amino acids. In nucleotides, the CDR3 is TGTGCCAGCAGCATCGCGGGGGGCTTCACCGGGGAGCTGTTTTTT. This gives the protein CASSIAGGFTGELFF.

This rearrangement joins TRBV6-6 to TRBJ1-3, with 8 nucleotides matching TRBD1. J was trimmed by 2 bases and V by 7 bases; bases with no gene match: 4. The CDR3 runs to 14 residues. The germline V gene has CDR1 MNHNY and CDR2 SVGAGI (reference sequence). The CDR3 reads CASNRQGTGNTIYF. Here the CDR3 DNA reads TGTGCCAGCAACAGACAGGGGACTGGAAACACCATATATTTT.

The rearrangement joins TRBV6-5 to TRBJ2-5; 9 bases match TRBD2. Losses at the gene ends were 7 bases for V and 5 bases for J; bases not matched to a gene: 5. CDR3 length equals 13 residues. In germline, CDR1 is MNHEY, CDR2 SVGAGI. In DNA form, the CDR3 reads TGTGCCAGCACCAGCGGGGGGTTGGAGACCCAGTACTTC. It translates to CASTSGGLETQYF.

This clone rates as medium-sized. The chain recombines TRBV2 with TRBJ1-1; D gene unclear. The CDR3 consists of 14 residues. V lost 4 bases and J lost 0, with 9 bases in between. CDR1 and CDR2 from the germline V gene are SNHLY and FYNNEI. CDR3 amino acids: CASSAEQMNTEAFF. In DNA, the CDR3 is TGTGCCAGCAGTGCGGAGCAAATGAACACTGAAGCTTTCTTT.

The V gene is TRBV7-2, the J gene TRBJ2-2; 9 bases align to TRBD2. V gave up 5 bases and J gave up 8 bases; unmatched junction bases: 15. This CDR3 is 17 amino acids long. CDR1 and CDR2 (germline): SGHTA, FQGNSA. The CDR3 region has the DNA TGTGCCAGCAGCCGCGGCGAAGCGGGGGGTCCTGATGGGGAGCTGTTTTTT. Residues: CASSRGEAGGPDGELFF.